These 25 T cell receptor beta chains were sequenced from one sample in a study of cytotoxic CD8 clonotypes in ibrutinib-treated CLL. The data were produced by immunoSEQ multiplex PCR, yet TCRdb's version contains in-frame clones alone and is incomplete. Among around 310,000 clones listed, 80% were seen once. The sequencing used PBMCs, collected before ibrutinib treatment. Source of these receptors: a human donor with chronic lymphocytic leukemia.

The V gene is TRBV29-1, the J gene TRBJ2-2; the D gene is possibly TRBD2 (6 bases). This CDR3 comprises 17 residues. The germline V and J ends were trimmed by 6 bases and 0 bases, with 20 bases remaining between them. Germline V gene data show CDR1 as SQVTM and CDR2 as ANQGSEA. CDR3 loop: CSVVLASWYANTGELFF. In nucleotides, the CDR3 is TGCAGCGTCGTACTAGCTAGCTGGTACGCGAACACCGGGGAGCTGTTTTTT.

The gene calls are TRBV6-5 and TRBJ1-2, with D unresolved. V shed 2 bases and J shed 7 bases, with 11 bases lying between them. This CDR3 is 13 amino acids long. Germline assignment: CDR1 MNHEY and CDR2 SVGAGI. CDR3 region: CASSYQTDLGYTF. The CDR3 nucleotides read TGTGCCAGCAGTTACCAAACAGACCTTGGCTACACCTTC.

The rearrangement links TRBV20-1 to TRBJ2-1; 8 bases fit TRBD1. J was trimmed by 10 bases and V by 6 bases; bases with no gene match: 5. CDR3 length equals 11 residues. Germline values: CDR1 DFQATT, CDR2 SNEGSKA (reference sequence). The CDR3 DNA reads as TGCAGTGCACAGGGGGTCACCGAGCAGTTCTTC. Encoded protein: CSAQGVTEQFF.

The table lists this clone with a few counts. This sequence joins TRBV9 and TRBJ2-5; 7 positions match TRBD2. This CDR3 has 16 residues. Losses at the gene ends were 0 bases for V and 3 bases for J; bases not matched to a gene: 8. Looked up from germline, CDR1 is SGDLS and CDR2 is YYNGEE. CDR3 protein: CASSVGRRELEETQYF. In DNA form, the CDR3 reads TGTGCCAGCAGCGTAGGTAGGCGGGAGCTAGAAGAGACCCAGTACTTC.

The chain links TRBV18 to TRBJ2-2; TRBD2 is a possible D gene (5 bases). The CDR3 is made up of 15 amino acids. Trimming removed 0 bases from V and 5 bases from J, with 10 bases in between. In germline, CDR1 is KGHSH, CDR2 LQKENI. The CDR3 sequence is CASSPPEGITGELFF. CDR3 in DNA: TGTGCCAGCTCACCACCCGAGGGTATTACCGGGGAGCTGTTTTTT.

The chain has TRBV4-2 and TRBJ2-2; 7 nucleotides match TRBD1. Germline assignment: CDR1 LGHNA and CDR2 YNFKEQ. V lost 2 bases, J lost 1 base, and 4 bases stayed unmatched. The length of the CDR3 is 16 residues. In DNA form, the CDR3 reads TGTGCCAGCAGCCAACGCCGGGACAGGAACACCGGGGAGCTGTTTTTT. It specifies CASSQRRDRNTGELFF.

This clone has a handful of counts. The chain carries TRBV6-6 and TRBJ2-2; weak D call: TRBD2 (6 bases). The CDR3 runs 16 residues. V was pared by 7 bases and J by 1 base, with 16 bases between. The germline V gene encodes CDR1 MNHNY and CDR2 SVGAGI (reference sequence). CDR3 amino acids: CASTSGGSGNTGELFF. For the CDR3, the DNA is TGTGCCAGCACCTCCGGGGGTAGCGGGAACACCGGGGAGCTGTTTTTT.

The V gene is TRBV12-5, the J gene TRBJ2-1; no firm D call. The CDR3 is 13 residues long. CDR1 is LGHNT, CDR2 FRNRAP, per germline. Between the trimmed V and J ends, which lost 2 bases and 13 bases, there was a span of 15 bases. CDR3 protein: CASGLPRPVVQFF. CDR3 coding DNA: TGTGCTAGTGGTTTGCCCCGTCCTGTCGTCCAGTTCTTC.

This sequence joins TRBV30 and TRBJ2-5, with 8 positions matching TRBD1. CDR3 length: 16 residues. Germline V CDR1 and CDR2: GTSNPN, SVGIG (reference sequence). V dropped 2 bases and J dropped 5; count of bases not matched to a gene: 13. CDR3 sequence: CAWSQIPRGQGETQYF. The CDR3 DNA reads TGTGCCTGGAGTCAAATCCCCAGGGGGCAGGGGGAGACCCAGTACTTC. Together with reference TRBV30 and TRBJ2-5, the CDR3 gives the full variable domain: SQTIHQWPATLVQPVGSPLSLECTVEGTSNPNLYWYRQAAGRGLQLLFYSVGIGQISSEVPQNLSASRPQDRQFILSSKKLLLSDSGFYLCAWSQIPRGQGETQYFGPGTRLLVL.

V and J are TRBV6-1 and TRBJ2-7, with D maybe TRBD1 (6 bases). The CDR3 contains 14 residues. Trimming cost V 1 base and J 3 bases, with 10 bases left between them. From germline, CDR1 is MNHNS and CDR2 SASEGT. The CDR3 loop reads CASSEVGQHYEQYF. DNA of the CDR3: TGTGCCAGCAGTGAAGTAGGACAGCACTACGAGCAGTACTTC.

This clone came up once. The CDR3 loop reads CALSSGSLSSYNEQFF. The CDR3 DNA reads TGTGCCCTATCTAGCGGGTCATTGAGCTCCTACAATGAGCAGTTCTTC. The genes are TRBV30 and TRBJ2-1, with 8 positions matching TRBD2. The CDR3 has 16 amino acids. J gave up 0 bases and V 8 bases, and 12 bases lay outside the gene matches. Germline CDR1 reads GTSNPN; CDR2 reads SVGIG (reference sequence).

The J gene is TRBJ2-7, the V gene TRBV6-6; D call uncertain. Trimming stripped 6 bases from V and 1 base from J, with 10 bases between. The CDR3 has 13 residues. Germline CDR1 reads MNHNY; CDR2 reads SVGAGI (reference sequence). The CDR3 region is CASSYQVSYEQYF. The CDR3 DNA reads TGTGCCAGCAGCTACCAGGTATCCTACGAGCAGTACTTC.

V is TRBV5-1 and J is TRBJ1-2, with D possibly being TRBD1 (5 bases). The V and J ends lost 4 bases and 1 base respectively, with 11 bases between them. The germline V gene encodes CDR1 SGHRS and CDR2 YFSETQ. This CDR3 has 14 residues. The CDR3: CASSTGTDNYGYTF. The CDR3 DNA sequence: TGCGCCAGCAGCACCGGGACGGATAACTATGGCTACACCTTC.

The chain combines TRBV4-3 with TRBJ2-3; D not resolved. CDR1 is LGHNA, CDR2 YSLEER, per germline. V shed 0 bases and J shed 1 base, with 14 bases lying between them. The CDR3 is 17 residues long. CDR3 bases: TGCGCCAGCAGCCAAGAGCGAGACCTAGTGGGCACAGATACGCAGTATTTT. This encodes CASSQERDLVGTDTQYF.

The gene calls are TRBV5-4 and TRBJ2-7, with TRBD2 matching over 7 bases. This CDR3 contains 16 residues. The junction had 8 bases not matched to a gene; V was cut back by 2 bases and J by 0 bases. Per germline, CDR1 SGHNT and CDR2 YYREEE (reference sequence). CDR3 protein: CASSFSASGYSYEQYF. The CDR3 region has the DNA TGTGCCAGCAGCTTTTCGGCTAGCGGTTACTCCTACGAGCAGTACTTC.

The chain joins TRBV28 to TRBJ2-7, with 8 positions matching TRBD1. Germline CDR1 MDHEN, CDR2 SYDVKM. This CDR3 comprises 16 residues. V gave up 7 bases and J gave up 3 bases; unmatched junction bases: 14. DNA for the CDR3: TGTGCCAGCACCTCTCGGGGACAGGATCCCCGCTACGAGCAGTACTTC. Protein product: CASTSRGQDPRYEQYF.

The chain employs TRBV28 and TRBJ2-1, with D hard to call. Germline V lookup: CDR1 MDHEN, CDR2 SYDVKM. The CDR3 is made up of 17 amino acids. V shed 3 bases and J shed 3 bases, with 18 bases lying between them. For the CDR3, the DNA is TGTGCCAGCAGTTTTATTCCGTGGCGGATGAACTACAATGAGCAGTTCTTC. Protein product: CASSFIPWRMNYNEQFF.

This chain joins TRBV27 and TRBJ2-7; D is perhaps TRBD2 (6 bases). The germline V and J ends were trimmed by 5 bases and 2 bases, with 19 bases remaining between them. The CDR3 spans 16 residues. Germline loops: CDR1 MNHEY, CDR2 SMNVEV (reference sequence). This CDR3 is CASSPSAGQAAYEQYF. The DNA for the CDR3 is TGTGCCAGCAGTCCCTCCGCGGGGCAGGCCGCCTACGAGCAGTACTTC.

The chain links TRBV30 to TRBJ2-3; 7 positions match TRBD1. The CDR3 has 14 amino acids. Germline values: CDR1 GTSNPN, CDR2 SVGIG (reference sequence). V shed 3 bases, J shed 4 bases, and the junction held 7 bases outside the gene matches. CDR3 region: CAWRAGTDADTQYF. CDR3 nucleotide sequence: TGTGCCTGGAGAGCCGGGACAGATGCAGATACGCAGTATTTT.

This clone was detected a few times. CDR3 sequence (DNA): TGTGCCAGTAGTAGGGAGTTGGACGGGGAGCTGTTTTTT. Encoded protein: CASSRELDGELFF. The chain couples TRBV19 to TRBJ2-2, with D possibly TRBD2 on 5 matching bases. V lost 4 bases and J 7 bases, leaving 10 bases between the germline ends. The CDR3 has 13 residues. In germline, CDR1 is LNHDA, CDR2 SQIVND (reference sequence).

This sequence joins TRBV15 and TRBJ2-4; D may be TRBD1 (6 bases). Per germline, CDR1 LNHNV and CDR2 YYDKDF (reference sequence). This CDR3 region has 17 residues. The V gene lost 0 bases and the J gene lost 1 base, with 13 bases spanning the gap. The CDR3 DNA sequence: TGTGCCACCAGCAGAGATCAGGGGCTGGAGGCCAAAAACATTCAGTACTTC. This gives the protein CATSRDQGLEAKNIQYF.

As to this clone: The junction and the germline gene differ at one end; a read error may be behind it. The chain uses TRBV5-1 and TRBJ1-1; D is perhaps TRBD1 (5 bases). CDR1 is SGHRS, CDR2 YFSETQ, per germline. CDR3 size: 18 residues. The CDR3 DNA reads as TGCGCCAGCAGATTGGGTCTGGGGGGTGAAGTCTTTAACACTGAAGCTTTCTTT. It yields the protein CASRLGLGGEVFNTEAFF.

The chain employs TRBV6-6 and TRBJ2-2; TRBD2 aligns across 9 bases. The V and J ends lost 7 bases and 3 bases, in that order; junction bases with no gene match: 6. The CDR3 length is 15 residues. Germline values: CDR1 MNHNY, CDR2 SVGAGI (reference sequence). The CDR3 protein is CASTGLAKYTGELFF. The CDR3 DNA reads as TGTGCCAGCACCGGACTAGCGAAATACACCGGGGAGCTGTTTTTT.

This sequence joins TRBV25-1 and TRBJ1-2, with D hard to call. Germline values: CDR1 MGHDK, CDR2 SYGVNS. Trimming took off 4 bases at V and 4 bases at J, with 10 bases between the two ends. The CDR3 is 13 amino acids. The CDR3 bases are TGTGCCAGCAGTGCCACCCCCCCCTATGGCTACACCTTC. Translated, it gives CASSATPPYGYTF.

The table lists this clone with a count of one. The rearrangement uses TRBV28 and TRBJ2-7, with no clear D. Germline V gene data show CDR1 as MDHEN and CDR2 as SYDVKM. There are 12 residues in the CDR3. The V and J ends lost 3 bases and 3 bases respectively, with 6 bases between them. CDR3 in DNA: TGTGCCAGCAGTTTGGCGTTCTACGAGCAGTACTTC. It is translated as CASSLAFYEQYF. Full variable domain (rest looked up from reference TRBV28 and TRBJ2-7): DVKVTQSSRYLVKRTGEKVFLECVQDMDHENMFWYRQDPGLGLRLIYFSYDVKMKEKGDIPEGYSVSREKKERFSLILESASTNQTSMYLCASSLAFYEQYFGPGTRLTVT.